This entry concerns a single TCR beta chain. TCRdb's table, derived via immunoSEQ multiplex PCR, lists solely in-frame clones and lacks some. This table holds about 70,000 clones, almost 95% found once. This sample is drawn from a study of T cell changes during pregnancy in multiple sclerosis. The CDR3 spans 18 residues. The junction had 9 bases not matched to a gene; V was cut back by 3 bases and J by 1 base. The germline V gene has CDR1 SGHTA and CDR2 FQGNSA. The receptor comes from a female donor with multiple sclerosis, enrolled in a pregnancy study. The genes are TRBV7-2 and TRBJ2-4; 10 nucleotides agree with TRBD2. This specimen consisted of peripheral blood, obtained before pregnancy. The CDR3 nucleotides are TGTGCCAGCAGCTTGACTAGCGGGCCAAACCGGGCCAAAAACATTCAGTACTTC. It codes for CASSLTSGPNRAKNIQYF.